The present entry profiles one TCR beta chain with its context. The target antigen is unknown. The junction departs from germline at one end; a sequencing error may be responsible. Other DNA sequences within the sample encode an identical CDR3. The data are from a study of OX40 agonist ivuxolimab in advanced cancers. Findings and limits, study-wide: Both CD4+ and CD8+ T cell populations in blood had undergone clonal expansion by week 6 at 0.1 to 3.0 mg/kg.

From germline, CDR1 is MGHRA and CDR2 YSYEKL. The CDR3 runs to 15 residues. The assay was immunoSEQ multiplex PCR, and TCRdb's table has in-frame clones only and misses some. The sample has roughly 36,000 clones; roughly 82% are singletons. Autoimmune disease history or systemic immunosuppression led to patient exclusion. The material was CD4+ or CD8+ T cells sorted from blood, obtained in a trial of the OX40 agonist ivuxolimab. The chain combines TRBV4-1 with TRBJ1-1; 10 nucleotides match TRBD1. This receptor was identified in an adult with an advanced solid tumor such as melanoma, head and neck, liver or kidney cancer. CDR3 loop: CASSQEDRGRTEAFF. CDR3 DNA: TGCGCCAGTAGCCAGGAGGACAGGGGGAGGACTGAAGCTTTCTTT.